Listed below are T cell receptor beta chains from one sample, sequenced in a study of blood T cell repertoires in COVID-19. Repertoires were generated with immunoSEQ multiplex PCR, while TCRdb's copy carries only in-frame clones and drops some. The sample includes 270,000 or so clones, 83% of them seen just once. Sequencing input: peripheral blood. These receptors all stem from a woman in her forties or fifties who had recovered from COVID-19. The CDR3 runs from the conserved cysteine through the conserved F or W. A D gene is named only where the DNA matches it firmly. Only some rows state a clone size, as once, few, many or a class for expanded clones.

D: .; size: .; J: TRBJ2-5; V: TRBV20-1; DNA: TGCAGTGCTAGTGGGGGGCGGAGACTAGAGACCCAGTACTTC; CDR3: CSASGGRRLETQYF
D: .; size: .; J: TRBJ2-3; V: TRBV7-2; DNA: TGTGCCAGCAGCTTAGCTGGCCTTTGGCCTACGCAGTATTTT; CDR3: CASSLAGLWPTQYF
D: .; size: .; J: TRBJ1-2; V: TRBV28; DNA: TGTGCCAGCAGACTGGGATCGGGGTTTGGCTACACCTTC; CDR3: CASRLGSGFGYTF
D: .; size: .; J: TRBJ2-2; V: TRBV28; DNA: TGTGCCAGCAGTTTGGGGGGGGCATCCGGGGAGCTGTTTTTT; CDR3: CASSLGGASGELFF
D: .; size: .; J: TRBJ1-3; V: TRBV6-6; DNA: TGTGCCAGCAGGCCACAGGGCTCTGGAAACACCATATATTTT; CDR3: CASRPQGSGNTIYF
D: .; size: few; J: TRBJ2-7; V: TRBV9; DNA: TGTGCCAGCAGCGCTCGTCCCTCCTACGAGCAGTACTTC; CDR3: CASSARPSYEQYF
D: TRBD1; size: .; J: TRBJ2-2; V: TRBV29-1; DNA: TGCAGCGGTGGACAGGCGAACACCGGGGAGCTGTTTTTT; CDR3: CSGGQANTGELFF
D: .; size: .; J: TRBJ2-5; V: TRBV7-2; DNA: TGTGCCAGCAGCCCGGACAGCAGCATCCTGGAGACCCAGTACTTC; CDR3: CASSPDSSILETQYF
D: .; size: .; J: TRBJ2-2; V: TRBV7-9; DNA: TGTGCCAGCAGCCGTTATACGGGGAACACCGGGGAGCTGTTTTTT; CDR3: CASSRYTGNTGELFF
D: .; size: .; J: TRBJ1-1; V: TRBV7-8; DNA: TGTGCCAGCAGCTTACAGGCAGGGCCCACTGAAGCTTTCTTT; CDR3: CASSLQAGPTEAFF
D: .; size: once; J: TRBJ1-1; V: TRBV28; DNA: TGTGCCAGCTGGGAGAGGAACACTGAAGCTTTCTTT; CDR3: CASWERNTEAFF
D: TRBD2; size: once; J: TRBJ2-3; V: TRBV3-1/TRBV3-2; DNA: TGTGCCAGCAGCCTTAGGACTAGCGGGAGGGCCACAGATACGCAGTATTTT; CDR3: CASSLRTSGRATDTQYF
D: TRBD2; size: .; J: TRBJ2-4; V: TRBV7-9; DNA: TGTGCCAGCAGCTTAGGGGAGGGAAACATTCAGTACTTC; CDR3: CASSLGEGNIQYF
D: TRBD1; size: .; J: TRBJ2-7; V: TRBV19; DNA: TGTGCCAGTAGTGGAGGGACAGGGGACTACGAGCAGTACTTC; CDR3: CASSGGTGDYEQYF
D: TRBD1; size: .; J: TRBJ1-6; V: TRBV4-3; DNA: TGCGCCAGCAGCCTTACAGGGGGGGAAAGGGGTTCACCCCTCCACTTT; CDR3: CASSLTGGERGSPLHF
D: TRBD2; size: .; J: TRBJ2-1; V: TRBV9; DNA: TGTGCCAGCAGCGTAGACGGCGGGAGGCTATGGGGGAATGAGCAGTTCTTC; CDR3: CASSVDGGRLWGNEQFF
D: .; size: .; J: TRBJ2-7; V: TRBV11-2; DNA: TGTGCCAGCAGCTTAGATTTTTCTCTCGAGCAGTACTTC; CDR3: CASSLDFSLEQYF
D: TRBD1; size: .; J: TRBJ1-1; V: TRBV19; DNA: TGTGCCAGTAGTACTAACCGGGACAGGGGAGGGAACACTGAAGCTTTCTTT; CDR3: CASSTNRDRGGNTEAFF
D: .; size: .; J: TRBJ2-3; V: TRBV5-4; DNA: TGTGCCAGCAGCTTGGCCCTAGGCACAGATACGCAGTATTTT; CDR3: CASSLALGTDTQYF
D: TRBD1; size: .; J: TRBJ1-5; V: TRBV27; DNA: TGTGCCAGCAGTTTACTGACAGGGGGTAATCAGCCCCAGCATTTT; CDR3: CASSLLTGGNQPQHF
D: .; size: .; J: TRBJ2-7; V: TRBV30; DNA: TGTGCCTGGAGTTCCCAGGGGTCTTATCCTCTCGAGCAGTACTTC; CDR3: CAWSSQGSYPLEQYF
D: .; size: .; J: TRBJ2-7; V: TRBV27; DNA: TGTGCCAGCAGTTCGTCGCCCGAGGGTGTACACGAGCAGTACTTC; CDR3: CASSSSPEGVHEQYF
D: .; size: .; J: TRBJ2-7; V: TRBV12-5; DNA: TGTGCTAGTGGTTTATCGGCAGGGGACTCCTACGAGCAGTACTTC; CDR3: CASGLSAGDSYEQYF
D: .; size: .; J: TRBJ1-2; V: TRBV4-2; DNA: TGTGCCAGCAGCCAAGCAGGGGATGGCGGAAACTATGGCTACACCTTC; CDR3: CASSQAGDGGNYGYTF
D: .; size: .; J: TRBJ2-5; V: TRBV19; DNA: TGTGCCAGTAGCGTCGGTTGGGGCCCCGAGGAGACCCAGTACTTC; CDR3: CASSVGWGPEETQYF
D: TRBD1; size: .; J: TRBJ1-6; V: TRBV6-6; DNA: TGTGCCAGCAGTTACTCGGACAGGGGATCACCCCTCCACTTT; CDR3: CASSYSDRGSPLHF
D: .; size: .; J: TRBJ2-7; V: TRBV28; DNA: TGTGCCAGCAGACGAGACAGTGAGCAGTACTTC; CDR3: CASRRDSEQYF
D: .; size: .; J: TRBJ2-3; V: TRBV5-1; DNA: TGCGCCAGCAGTTTTAACAGAGCCCCAGATACGCAGTATTTT; CDR3: CASSFNRAPDTQYF
D: .; size: .; J: TRBJ2-7; V: TRBV10-1; DNA: TGCGCCAGCAATCCGGCTAGCCGAACCTACGAGCAGTACTTC; CDR3: CASNPASRTYEQYF
D: .; size: .; J: TRBJ2-1; V: TRBV4-1; DNA: TGCGCCAGCAGCCAAGTCTTCGCTAGTAGCTCCTACAATGAGCAGTTCTTC; CDR3: CASSQVFASSSYNEQFF
D: TRBD1; size: .; J: TRBJ2-7; V: TRBV7-3; DNA: TGTGCCAGCAGCGAACAGGGGGAGTCCTACGAGCAGTACTTC; CDR3: CASSEQGESYEQYF
D: TRBD2; size: .; J: TRBJ2-1; V: TRBV5-4; DNA: TGTGCCAGCAGCTTGACTAGCGGTTCCTACAATGAGCAGTTCTTC; CDR3: CASSLTSGSYNEQFF
D: TRBD2; size: .; J: TRBJ2-1; V: TRBV7-2; DNA: TGTGCCAGCAGCTTAGATAGCGGGAGACACAATGAGCAGTTCTTC; CDR3: CASSLDSGRHNEQFF
D: .; size: .; J: TRBJ2-7; V: TRBV6-5; DNA: TGTGCCAGCAGTTACTCGGAGACAGAGAGGCAGTACTTC; CDR3: CASSYSETERQYF
D: TRBD1; size: .; J: TRBJ1-2; V: TRBV28; DNA: TGTGCCAGCAGTTCTACCGGGACAGGGGCCTATGGCTACACCTTC; CDR3: CASSSTGTGAYGYTF